The source of this TCR beta chain is a study of CD8+ T cells in alopecia areata. V gave up 0 bases and J gave up 4 bases, with 4 bases separating them. Per germline, CDR1 SQVTM and CDR2 ANQGSEA. This CDR3 has 12 residues. Concerning this clone itself: Its antigen is unidentified.

Study findings and constraints: Patients shared TCRs less clearly than mice did, possibly for HLA-related reasons.

Extraction of RNA preceded its reverse transcription into cDNA, which served as the sequencing template. Using immunoSEQ multiplex PCR, the repertoire was profiled, and TCRdb retains in-frame clones only, with some absent. The sample carries more than 90,000 clones, 30% to 40% recorded once. This sequence was found in a human donor with alopecia areata. The sequenced sample consisted of CD4+ T cells sorted from blood. This sequence joins TRBV29-1 and TRBJ1-3; D ambiguous. The CDR3 region is CSVEDRGNTIYF. The DNA for the CDR3 is TGCAGCGTTGAAGATAGAGGAAACACCATATATTTT.